The next 3 T cell receptor beta chains were all read from a single sample in a study of T cell responses to AZD1222 COVID-19 vaccine. Libraries were prepared by immunoSEQ multiplex PCR; TCRdb keeps only in-frame clonotypes and omits some of them. Of around 52,000 clones listed, approximately 86% are singletons. Here the sequenced sample was peripheral blood, taken on day 0 of AZD1222 vaccination. All receptors derive from an adult in good health.

The chain joins TRBV19 to TRBJ2-1, with D hard to call. Germline CDR1 LNHDA, CDR2 SQIVND (reference sequence). CDR3 length: 13 residues. The V and J ends lost 5 bases and 3 bases respectively, with 8 bases between them. The CDR3 DNA sequence: TGTGCCAGTAGTGGGTTATACTACAATGAGCAGTTCTTC. Translating it yields CASSGLYYNEQFF.

This sequence joins TRBV28 and TRBJ1-5; the D is unclear. There are 16 residues in the CDR3. Trimming pared 5 bases from V and 0 bases from J, leaving 14 bases between. Per germline, CDR1 MDHEN and CDR2 SYDVKM. The CDR3 DNA sequence: TGTGCCAGCAGTCCCGAGGCGGGGAATAGCAATCAGCCCCAGCATTTT. It is translated as CASSPEAGNSNQPQHF.

This sequence joins TRBV7-2 and TRBJ2-5; D uncertain. CDR3 length equals 13 residues. V lost 4 bases, J lost 5 bases, and 11 bases lay in between. Looked up from germline, CDR1 is SGHTA and CDR2 is FQGNSA. The CDR3 nucleotides read TGTGCCAGCAGCTCGGGTAGTGGGGAGACCCAGTACTTC. This sequence encodes CASSSGSGETQYF.